The entry below gives a single T cell receptor (beta chain) sequence along with its context. This entry comes from a study of blood T cell repertoires in COVID-19. Between the trimmed V and J ends, which lost 0 bases and 8 bases, there was a span of 21 bases. CDR1 is SGDLS and CDR2 is YYNGEE in the germline V gene. The CDR3 length is 16 residues. Using immunoSEQ multiplex PCR, the repertoire was profiled, and TCRdb retains in-frame clones only, with some absent. Among roughly 300,000 clones, about 76% were seen once, and the ten largest hold 2.5% to 3%. The chain joins TRBV9 to TRBJ2-7; tentatively, D is TRBD2 (6 bases). The source is an older woman with active or convalescent COVID-19. Sequencing was carried out using peripheral blood. In DNA, the CDR3 is TGTGCCAGCAGCGTAGACTCTGGGCGGGGTCAACCAAAGCAGTACTTC. As protein: CASSVDSGRGQPKQYF.